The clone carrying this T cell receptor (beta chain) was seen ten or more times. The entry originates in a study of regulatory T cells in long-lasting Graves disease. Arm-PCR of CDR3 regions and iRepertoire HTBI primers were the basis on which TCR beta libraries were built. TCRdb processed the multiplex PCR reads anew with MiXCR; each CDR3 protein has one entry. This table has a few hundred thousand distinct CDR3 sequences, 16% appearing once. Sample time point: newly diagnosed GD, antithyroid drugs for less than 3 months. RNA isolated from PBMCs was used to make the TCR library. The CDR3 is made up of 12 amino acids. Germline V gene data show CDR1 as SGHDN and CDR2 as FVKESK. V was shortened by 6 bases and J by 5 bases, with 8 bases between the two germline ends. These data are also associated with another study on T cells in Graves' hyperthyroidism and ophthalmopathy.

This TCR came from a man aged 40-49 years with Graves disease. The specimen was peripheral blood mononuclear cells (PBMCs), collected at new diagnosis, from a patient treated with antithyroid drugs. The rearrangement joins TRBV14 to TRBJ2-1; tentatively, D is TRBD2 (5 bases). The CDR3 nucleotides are TGTGCCAGCAGTGTCGGGGACAATGAGCAGTTCTTC. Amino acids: CASSVGDNEQFF.